This record looks at one TCR beta chain sequence and its context. Its cognate antigen is unknown. The entry originates in a study of radiation and T cells in renal cell carcinoma. General study results and limits: Baseline intratumoral clonotype presence is unknown without pretreatment biopsies.

Time point specified: blood 2 weeks post-SBRT. Treatment of the sample: 15 Gy SBRT to primary tumor, nephrectomy 4 weeks later. Serial blood draws occurred at baseline and 2 and 4 weeks post-SBRT. This table comes from immunoSEQ multiplex PCR, and its TCRdb copy is limited to in-frame clones, with some not included. Counted here are 100,000 to 150,000 clones, approximately 85% occurring once; the ten biggest clones make up 5.8%. The CDR3 runs 16 residues. Germline CDR1 is SGHNT and CDR2 is YYREEE (reference sequence). V was clipped by 5 bases and J by 5 bases; unmatched bases: 10. The rearrangement links TRBV5-4 to TRBJ2-7; TRBD2 matches 13 bases. This sequence originates from a man in his forties or fifties with renal cell carcinoma. This specimen consisted of blood, obtained from a patient whose treatment included radiotherapy and nephrectomy. The CDR3 DNA follows: TGTGCCAGCAGTCACAGGACTAGCGGGAGTCACGACGAGCAGTACTTC. As protein: CASSHRTSGSHDEQYF.